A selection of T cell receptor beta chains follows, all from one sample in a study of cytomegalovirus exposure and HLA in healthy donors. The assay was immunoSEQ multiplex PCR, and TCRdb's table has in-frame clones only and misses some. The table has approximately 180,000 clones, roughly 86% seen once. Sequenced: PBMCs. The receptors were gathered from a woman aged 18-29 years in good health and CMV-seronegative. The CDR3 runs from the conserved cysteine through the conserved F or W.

CDR3: CSGSLGGGSGNTIYF
V: TRBV29-1
J: TRBJ1-3

CDR3: CASSQGQVTEQFF
V: TRBV4-1
J: TRBJ2-1

CDR3: CASSFFRGLEMNTEAFF
V: TRBV11-2
J: TRBJ1-1

CDR3: CASRLDRGRETQYF
V: TRBV27
J: TRBJ2-5

CDR3: CASSFTSGIGETQYF
V: TRBV7-7
J: TRBJ2-5

CDR3: CSVEITTGGIF
V: TRBV29-1
J: TRBJ2-1

CDR3: CASSFSGGPYEQYF
V: TRBV5-1
J: TRBJ2-7

CDR3: CASSLVAAGNTIYF
V: TRBV11-2
J: TRBJ1-3

CDR3: CASSPNGQVTYGYTF
V: TRBV7-9
J: TRBJ1-2

CDR3: CATSRDSLAKNIQYF
V: TRBV27
J: TRBJ2-4

CDR3: CASSLTGTSGYTF
V: TRBV7-3
J: TRBJ1-2

CDR3: CASSDSRGMTQHF
V: TRBV6-4
J: TRBJ1-5

CDR3: CASSLRVTGSGMGDEQFF
V: TRBV7-6
J: TRBJ2-1

CDR3: CASSQDPGQTYYNEQFF
V: TRBV4-1
J: TRBJ2-1

CDR3: CASSSWPGSVDTQYF
V: TRBV6-5
J: TRBJ2-3

CDR3: CASFRTGGTGELFF
V: TRBV6-5
J: TRBJ2-2

CDR3: CAISEGQGNSPLHF
V: TRBV10-3
J: TRBJ1-6

CDR3: CASSRLQGPSYNSPLHF
V: TRBV19
J: TRBJ1-6

CDR3: CASRKAGTAGYTF
V: TRBV5-8
J: TRBJ1-2

CDR3: CASSSRGIGELFF
V: TRBV11-3
J: TRBJ2-2

CDR3: CASKQELNTEAFF
V: TRBV2
J: TRBJ1-1

CDR3: CASRETSGMGYNEQFF
V: TRBV2
J: TRBJ2-1

CDR3: CASSQNQGAQGYGYTF
V: TRBV7-8
J: TRBJ1-2

CDR3: CAIRATGGRYNEQFF
V: TRBV10-3
J: TRBJ2-1

CDR3: CASSQEGGLTGPFF
V: TRBV4-1
J: TRBJ2-1

CDR3: CASSYSNIAGTQFF
V: TRBV7-9
J: TRBJ2-1

CDR3: CASSIKRRGGSRGTEAFF
V: TRBV19
J: TRBJ1-1

CDR3: CASSESYGFEQYF
V: TRBV10-1
J: TRBJ2-7

CDR3: CASSLPGQGSNGYTF
V: TRBV5-4
J: TRBJ1-2

CDR3: CASSIVGGRDTGELFF
V: TRBV19
J: TRBJ2-2

CDR3: CASSDPGQGTGELFF
V: TRBV25-1
J: TRBJ2-2

CDR3: CASSINYFGGTSYEQYF
V: TRBV19
J: TRBJ2-7

CDR3: CASSPDGGGNQPQHF
V: TRBV7-3
J: TRBJ1-5

CDR3: CATRGTGNFYEQFF
V: TRBV6-5
J: TRBJ2-1

CDR3: CASGLILGLDGYTF
V: TRBV12-5
J: TRBJ1-2

CDR3: CASSLAVDSGEQYF
V: TRBV7-9
J: TRBJ2-7

CDR3: CASSLLGPDYGYTF
V: TRBV7-9
J: TRBJ1-2

CDR3: CASSPYRVSSGVLYGYTF
V: TRBV7-8
J: TRBJ1-2

CDR3: CAWRDRGLGYTF
V: TRBV30
J: TRBJ1-2

CDR3: CASSIRTANSNQPQHF
V: TRBV19
J: TRBJ1-5

CDR3: CASSFSGGLDLGNQPQHF
V: TRBV7-9
J: TRBJ1-5

CDR3: CASRPDSMSTEAFF
V: TRBV6-5
J: TRBJ1-1

CDR3: CAVASSSGANVLTF
V: TRBV15
J: TRBJ2-6

CDR3: CASSPMALHPYNEQFF
V: TRBV27
J: TRBJ2-1